This TCR beta chain was found in a study of shared clonotypes between healthy human individuals (dated by TCRdb to the early 2020s). At the level of the whole study: Three men and a couple of women, aged 18 to 49 years, made up the cohort. Blood TCR repertoires of five healthy adults were deeply sequenced to estimate repertoire size and the extent of clonotype sharing between individuals. For each donor, CD4 naive and CD4 memory were each run on three plates, CD8 naive on two plates, and CD8 memory on one plate. To increase sequencing depth and limit assay-specific biases, different laboratories used diverse techniques to prepare libraries and sequence TCR repertoires. Between about 0.8 and 8.9 billion PBMCs per donor were obtained by leukapheresis. Study-wide findings and limitations: Even with the large sequencing depth, rarefaction of the sorted-subset datasets indicated that sequencing was incomplete. Because the study included a small number of donors, the genetic and exposure-history diversity represented was limited. About 5% of naive CD4, around 4% of naive CD8, around 2.3% of memory CD4, and around 0.42% of memory CD8 clonotypes were shared across a few donors. Naive subsets generally had larger estimated clonotype richness than memory subsets. Only blood was sampled, and tissue TCR repertoires likely differ from those in blood. Compared with non-shared clonotypes, clonotypes shared by all four sorted-subset donors had higher generation probabilities. Pairwise subsampling indicated that sequencing depth was expected to affect the degree of clonotype sharing among donors.

Using the deep immunoSEQ assay, multiplex PCR amplified TCR CDR3 regions from genomic DNA. Genomic DNA extracted from each cell subset was distributed evenly over all wells of several immunoSEQ 96-well plates, and each plate served as one replicate. For sorted subsets, approximately 0.2 ug of genomic DNA, equivalent to 30,000 or so T cell genomes, went into each replicate PCR. Purified libraries were measured with a Qubit 3.0 fluorometer, size-checked on a Bioanalyzer 2100, and measured again with the KAPA Library Quantification kit. Every immunoSEQ 96-well plate was sequenced on a separate single-read 150-cycle Illumina NextSeq 550 flow cell. The original pipeline was this. The immunoSEQ output contained only junctional sequences without quality scores, so filtering could not match that applied to full-length reads. To assign V/J genes and CDR3, sequences were annotated using PyIR, a Python wrapper for IgBLAST v1.9, with IMGT germline references. Reads were removed for weak V/J assignments (E-value above 1e-6), missing CDR3, stop codons, out-of-frame junctions, or ambiguous translated residues. A V3J clonotype was defined by an identical inferred V gene, J gene, and CDR3 amino acid sequence. Percentage overlap between repertoires was computed as shared unique clonotypes divided by the size of the smaller repertoire. Repertoire richness was assessed with RTK rarefaction, the Chao1 estimator, and Recon v2.1 estimates of unobserved clonotypes. Generation probabilities were computed with OLGA for all TCRbeta clonotypes obtained by the gDNA method from a handful of donors. Held by TCRdb, this immuneACCESS table contains in-frame sequences only and omits some clones. Under half of the omission traces to an unresolved V gene where checked; the cause of the rest is unknown. That table gives V, J and clone size, and the DNA gave D and trimming. The sample table holds about 1 million clones, of which more than 65% were seen once. Of the sample, roughly 1.5% is held by the ten largest clones.

On this clone: Its antigen has not been determined. One base away there is no much larger clone; base qualities are not given.

The donors were healthy, HIV-negative adults with no recently reported acute infections or vaccinations. Every donor was a Caucasian adult residing in Nashville, Tennessee, USA. CD4+ T cells were enriched through magnetic negative selection, after which naive cells were positively selected on CD45RA and the remaining negative fraction served as the memory subset. After blood collection by leukapheresis, PBMCs were isolated using Ficoll-Histopaque density gradient centrifugation and then cryopreserved in the vapor phase of liquid nitrogen. Purity and quantity of every magnetically sorted T cell population were checked by analytical flow cytometry. Genomic DNA was isolated from each sorted fraction and quantified by UV absorbance on a Nanodrop 2000c. Here V drops 5 bases and J drops 4 bases, and the junction holds 9 bases not matched to any gene. Based on the germline V gene (reference sequence), the CDR1 and CDR2 sequences are SEHNR and FQNEAQ. There are 16 amino acids in the CDR3, from cysteine to phenylalanine inclusive. Only CDR3 DNA remains: 48 bases, in frame from the first base.

The receptor was isolated from a man aged 18-30 years in good health. This chain joins TRBV7-9 to TRBJ2-1; TRBD1 fits 9 bases in the junction. The specimen was memory CD4+ T cells sorted from blood. Reading the label with the study, this specimen's cell subset or site is: CD45RA-negative fraction. The CDR3 reads CASSEQGARGYNEQFF. In nucleotide form, the sequence is TGTGCCAGCAGCGAACAGGGGGCCAGGGGTTACAATGAGCAGTTCTTC.